The T cell receptor beta chain under discussion was sequenced for a study of shared clonotypes between healthy human individuals. In the naive CD8 group, cells lacked CD45RO and were positively selected for CCR7, so terminally differentiated effector memory CD45RA+ cells were left out. The donors, healthy adults who were HIV-negative, had experienced no recent acute infections or vaccinations. Whole-study results and caveats: Generation probabilities of non-shared clonotypes were lower (relative to those shared by all four donors).

In the sorted-subset replicate PCRs, approximately 200 ng DNA, 25,000 to 35,000 T cell genomes, was used. Profiling relied on immunoSEQ multiplex PCR, and the TCRdb table lists in-frame clones only, not all of them. There are millions of clones in the sample; about 95% occur only once, and 0.9% to 1.3% lies in the top ten. This clone occurred a few times. Its antigen is undetermined. The CDR3 is 13 residues long. Deletions cut 2 bases from V and 1 base from J, with 8 bases between. The germline gives CDR1 SQVTM, CDR2 ANQGSEA. Input material: naive CD8+ T cells sorted from blood. The chain recombines TRBV29-1 with TRBJ1-1; no clear D. The clonotype was recovered from a man between 18 and 29 years old in good health. The CDR3, as DNA: TGCAGCGTTGAAAAGGCCAGGAACACTGAAGCTTTCTTT. Translation: CSVEKARNTEAFF.